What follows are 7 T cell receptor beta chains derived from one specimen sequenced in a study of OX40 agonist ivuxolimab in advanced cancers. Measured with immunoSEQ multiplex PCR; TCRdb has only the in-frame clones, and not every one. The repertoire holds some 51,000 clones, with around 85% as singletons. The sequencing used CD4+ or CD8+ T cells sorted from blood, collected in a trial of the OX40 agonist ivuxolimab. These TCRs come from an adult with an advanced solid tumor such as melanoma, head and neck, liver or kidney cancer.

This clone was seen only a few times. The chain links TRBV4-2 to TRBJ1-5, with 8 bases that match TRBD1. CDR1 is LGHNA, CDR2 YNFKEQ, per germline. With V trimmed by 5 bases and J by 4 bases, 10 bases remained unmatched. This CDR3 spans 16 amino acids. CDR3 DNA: TGTGCCAGCAGCTCCGGGACAGGCCAGTGGAATCAGCCCCAGCATTTT. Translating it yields CASSSGTGQWNQPQHF.

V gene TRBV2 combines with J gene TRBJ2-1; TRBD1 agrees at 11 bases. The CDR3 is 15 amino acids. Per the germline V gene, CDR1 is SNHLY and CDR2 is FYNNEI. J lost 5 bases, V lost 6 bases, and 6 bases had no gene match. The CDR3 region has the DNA TGTGCCAGCAGAAACGGACAGGGGGCAAACAATGAGCAGTTCTTC. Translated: CASRNGQGANNEQFF.

This chain's CDR3 is CASTNPDLGEQYF. In nucleotides, the CDR3 is TGTGCCAGTACCAACCCCGACCTGGGCGAGCAGTACTTC. This sequence joins TRBV19 and TRBJ2-7; no firm D call. With 7 bases removed from V and 6 bases from J, the gap between germline ends came to 16 bases. This CDR3 is built from 13 residues. The germline V gene has CDR1 LNHDA and CDR2 SQIVND (reference sequence).

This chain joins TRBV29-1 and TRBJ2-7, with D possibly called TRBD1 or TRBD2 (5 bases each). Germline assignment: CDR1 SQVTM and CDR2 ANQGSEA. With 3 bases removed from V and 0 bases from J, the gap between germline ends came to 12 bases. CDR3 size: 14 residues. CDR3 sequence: CSVEMAGSSYEQYF. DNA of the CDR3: TGCAGCGTTGAGATGGCAGGGAGCTCCTACGAGCAGTACTTC.

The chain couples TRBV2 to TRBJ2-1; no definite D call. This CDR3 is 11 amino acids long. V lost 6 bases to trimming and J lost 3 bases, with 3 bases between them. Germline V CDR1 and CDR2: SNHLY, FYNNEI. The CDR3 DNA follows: TGTGCCAGCAGATACTACAATGAGCAGTTCTTC. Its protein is CASRYYNEQFF.

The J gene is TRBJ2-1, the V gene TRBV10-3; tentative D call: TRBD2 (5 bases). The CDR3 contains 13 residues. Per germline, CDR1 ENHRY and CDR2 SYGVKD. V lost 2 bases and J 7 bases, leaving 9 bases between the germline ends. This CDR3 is CAISERGGNEQFF. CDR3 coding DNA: TGTGCCATCAGTGAGCGGGGTGGGAATGAGCAGTTCTTC.

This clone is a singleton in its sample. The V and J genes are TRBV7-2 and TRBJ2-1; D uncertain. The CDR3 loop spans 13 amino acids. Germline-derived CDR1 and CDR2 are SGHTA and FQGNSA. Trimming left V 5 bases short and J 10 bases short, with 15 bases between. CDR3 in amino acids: CASSPHPTGEQFF. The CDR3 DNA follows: TGTGCCAGCAGCCCACACCCCACGGGCGAGCAGTTCTTC.